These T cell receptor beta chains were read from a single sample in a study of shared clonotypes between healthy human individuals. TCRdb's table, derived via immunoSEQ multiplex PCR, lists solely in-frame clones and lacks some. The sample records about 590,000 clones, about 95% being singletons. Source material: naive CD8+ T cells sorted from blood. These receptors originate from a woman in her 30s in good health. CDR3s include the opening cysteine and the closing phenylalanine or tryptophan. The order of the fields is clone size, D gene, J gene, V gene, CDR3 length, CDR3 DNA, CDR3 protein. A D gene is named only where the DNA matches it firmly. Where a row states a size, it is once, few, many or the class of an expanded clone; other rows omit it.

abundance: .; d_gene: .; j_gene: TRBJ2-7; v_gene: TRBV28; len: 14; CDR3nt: TGTGCCAGCAGTTTTGGGCCTAATCCCTACGAGCAGTACTTC; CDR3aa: CASSFGPNPYEQYF
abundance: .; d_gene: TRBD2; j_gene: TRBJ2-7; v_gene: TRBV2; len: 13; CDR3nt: TGTGCCAGCGCCCAGCGGGAGCGATACGAGCAGTACTTC; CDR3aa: CASAQRERYEQYF
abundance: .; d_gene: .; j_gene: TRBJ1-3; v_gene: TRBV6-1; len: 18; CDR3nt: TGTGCCAGCAGTGAATATCTGGGGGGGATCCGTACTGGAAACACCATATATTTT; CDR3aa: CASSEYLGGIRTGNTIYF
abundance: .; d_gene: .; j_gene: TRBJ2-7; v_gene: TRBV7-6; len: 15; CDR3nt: TGTGCCAGCAGCGGTAAGTACAGAAATCGCTACGAGCAGTACTTC; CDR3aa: CASSGKYRNRYEQYF
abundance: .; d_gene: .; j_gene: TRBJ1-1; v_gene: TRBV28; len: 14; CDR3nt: TGTGCCAGCAGGTACCCCGGAGGACTCGCTGAAGCTTTCTTT; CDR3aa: CASRYPGGLAEAFF
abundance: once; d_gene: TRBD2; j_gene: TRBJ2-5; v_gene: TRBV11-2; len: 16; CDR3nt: TGTGCCAGCAGCTTAGAACTAGCGGGGTACCAAGAGACCCAGTACTTC; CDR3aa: CASSLELAGYQETQYF
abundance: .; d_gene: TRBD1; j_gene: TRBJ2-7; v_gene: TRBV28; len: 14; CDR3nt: TGTGCCAGCATTCCCTCGACAGGGGTCTACGAGCAGTACTTC; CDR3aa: CASIPSTGVYEQYF
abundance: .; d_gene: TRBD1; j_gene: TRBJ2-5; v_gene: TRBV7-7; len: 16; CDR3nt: TGTGCCAGCAGCTCAGGACGACAGGGGTTGCAAGAGACCCAGTACTTC; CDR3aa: CASSSGRQGLQETQYF
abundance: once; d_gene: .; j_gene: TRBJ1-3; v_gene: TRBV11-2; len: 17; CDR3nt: TGTGCCAGCAGCCAATCCCCTGGGGGGGCTTATGGAAACACCATATATTTT; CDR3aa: CASSQSPGGAYGNTIYF
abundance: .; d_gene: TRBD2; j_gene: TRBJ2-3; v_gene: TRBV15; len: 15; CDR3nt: TGTGCCCTCTCAGAGAAGACTAGCGGCACAGATACGCAGTATTTT; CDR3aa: CALSEKTSGTDTQYF
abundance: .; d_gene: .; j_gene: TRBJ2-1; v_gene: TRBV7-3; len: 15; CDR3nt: TGTGCCAGCAGCTTTCTGGCGGTACCTCAAAATGAGCAGTTCTTC; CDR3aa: CASSFLAVPQNEQFF
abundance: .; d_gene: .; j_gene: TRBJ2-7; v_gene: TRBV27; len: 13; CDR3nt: TGTGCCAGCAGCCGGGACGGTGTTTACGAGCAGTACTTC; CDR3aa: CASSRDGVYEQYF
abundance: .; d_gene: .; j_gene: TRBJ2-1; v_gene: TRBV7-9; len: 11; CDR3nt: TGTGCCAGCAGCTTATTCGATGAGCAGTTCTTC; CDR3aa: CASSLFDEQFF
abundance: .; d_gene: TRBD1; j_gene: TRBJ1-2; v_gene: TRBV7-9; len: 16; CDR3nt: TGTGCCAGCAGCTCTCCAGGGACAGCCCAAAACTATGGCTACACCTTC; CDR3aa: CASSSPGTAQNYGYTF
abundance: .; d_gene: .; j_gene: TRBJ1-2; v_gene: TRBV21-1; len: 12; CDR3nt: TGTGCCAGCGCGGGGGGGAACTATGGCTACACCTTC; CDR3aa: CASAGGNYGYTF
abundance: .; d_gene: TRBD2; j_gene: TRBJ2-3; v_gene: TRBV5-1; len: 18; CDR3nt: TGCGCCAGCAGCTTAACCACTAGCGGGGCCCGGGGCACAGATACGCAGTATTTT; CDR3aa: CASSLTTSGARGTDTQYF
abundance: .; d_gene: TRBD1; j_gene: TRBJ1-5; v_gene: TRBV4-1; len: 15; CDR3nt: TGCGCCAGCAGCCAAGACAGGGGGCTGGTTCAGCCCCAGCATTTT; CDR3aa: CASSQDRGLVQPQHF
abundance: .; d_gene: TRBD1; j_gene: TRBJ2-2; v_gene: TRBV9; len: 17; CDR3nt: TGTGCCAGCAGCGTAGCCTTGGACAGGGGGTTTGGCGGGGAGCTGTTTTTT; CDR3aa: CASSVALDRGFGGELFF
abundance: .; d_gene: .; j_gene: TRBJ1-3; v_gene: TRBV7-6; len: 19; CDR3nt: TGTGCCAGCAGCGTCGACAGCGGAGGGAGTAGTAGCTCTGGAAACACCATATATTTT; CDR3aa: CASSVDSGGSSSSGNTIYF
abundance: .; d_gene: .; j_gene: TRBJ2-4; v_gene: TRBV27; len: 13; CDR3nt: TGTGCCAGTAAGACAGGAGCCCTAAACATTCAGTACTTC; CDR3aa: CASKTGALNIQYF
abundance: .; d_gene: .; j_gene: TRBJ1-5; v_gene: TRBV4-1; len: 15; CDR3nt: TGCGCCAGCAGCCAAGATTTGGGGAACAATCAGCCCCAGCATTTT; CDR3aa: CASSQDLGNNQPQHF
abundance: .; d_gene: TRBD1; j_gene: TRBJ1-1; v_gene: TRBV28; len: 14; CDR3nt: TGTGCCAGCAGTAGACCAGGGGGGAACACTGAAGCTTTCTTT; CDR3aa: CASSRPGGNTEAFF
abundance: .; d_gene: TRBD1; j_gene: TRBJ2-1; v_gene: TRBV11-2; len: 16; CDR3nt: TGTGCCAGCAGCTTACGGGGGCCAGGGGGCGGGAATGAGCAGTTCTTC; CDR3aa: CASSLRGPGGGNEQFF
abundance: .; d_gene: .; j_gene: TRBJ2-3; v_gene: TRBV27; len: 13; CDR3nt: TGTGCCAGCACCACGAGGAACACAGATACGCAGTATTTT; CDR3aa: CASTTRNTDTQYF
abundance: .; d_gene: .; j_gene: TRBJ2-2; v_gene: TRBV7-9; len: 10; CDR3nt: TGTGCCAGCGGGTCCGGGGAGCTGTTTTTT; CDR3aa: CASGSGELFF
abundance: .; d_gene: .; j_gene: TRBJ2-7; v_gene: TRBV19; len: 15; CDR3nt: TGTGCCAGTAGTTTCGGGTCAGGGGGACTCTACGAGCAGTACTTC; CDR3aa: CASSFGSGGLYEQYF
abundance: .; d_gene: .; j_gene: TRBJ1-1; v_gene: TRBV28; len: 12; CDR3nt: TGTGCCAGCAGTTTAGGGACACCCGAAGCTTTCTTT; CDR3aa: CASSLGTPEAFF
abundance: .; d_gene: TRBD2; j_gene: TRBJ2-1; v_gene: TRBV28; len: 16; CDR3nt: TGTGCCAGCAGCGGACTAGCGGGAGAGGGCCCTCATGAGCAGTTCTTC; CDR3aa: CASSGLAGEGPHEQFF
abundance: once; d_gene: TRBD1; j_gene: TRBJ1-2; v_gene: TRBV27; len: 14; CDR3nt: TGTGCCAGCAGTCCGGGACAGGGATACTATGGCTACACCTTC; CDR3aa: CASSPGQGYYGYTF
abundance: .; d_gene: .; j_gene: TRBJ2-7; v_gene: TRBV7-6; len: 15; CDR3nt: TGTGCCAGCAGCTTAAAGGCCGAACAGGGAGGCGAGCAGTACTTC; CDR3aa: CASSLKAEQGGEQYF
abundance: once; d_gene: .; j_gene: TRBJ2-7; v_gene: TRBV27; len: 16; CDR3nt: TGTGCCAGCAGGGAACGAGTCTCGGCCCCAGCCTACGAGCAGTACTTC; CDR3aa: CASRERVSAPAYEQYF
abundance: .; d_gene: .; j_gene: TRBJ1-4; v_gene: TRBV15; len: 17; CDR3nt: TGTGCCACCAGCAGAGTGGTTGGCCCGGGAGTGAATGAAAAACTGTTTTTT; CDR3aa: CATSRVVGPGVNEKLFF
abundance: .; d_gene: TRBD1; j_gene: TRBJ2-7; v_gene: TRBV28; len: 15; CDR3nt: TGTGCCAGCAGTTTAGGAAACAGGGGGGCCTACGAGCAGTACTTC; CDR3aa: CASSLGNRGAYEQYF
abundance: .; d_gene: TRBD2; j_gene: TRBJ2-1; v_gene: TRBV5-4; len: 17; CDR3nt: TGTGCCAGCAGCCCCTCGATAGCGGGGCTAAACGACAATGAGCAGTTCTTC; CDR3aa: CASSPSIAGLNDNEQFF
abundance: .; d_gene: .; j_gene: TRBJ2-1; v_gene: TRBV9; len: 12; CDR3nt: TGTGCCAGCAGCGTAACGGAGACTGAGCAGTTCTTC; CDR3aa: CASSVTETEQFF